The count of the clone carrying this T cell receptor beta chain is one. The antigen is unknown. These data are taken from a study of OX40 agonist ivuxolimab in advanced cancers. The study, taken as a whole, reports: More expanded clones were seen, on average, in CD8+ T cells than in CD4+. The study did not work out the antigen specificity of the expanded peripheral T cells.

Measured with immunoSEQ multiplex PCR; TCRdb has only the in-frame clones, and not every one. The table has roughly 60,000 clones, roughly nine tenths seen once. V lost 5 bases, J lost 2 bases, and 2 bases stayed unmatched. CDR1 and CDR2 (germline): LNHDA, SQIVND (reference sequence). CDR3 length: 13 residues. The sequenced sample was CD4+ or CD8+ T cells sorted from blood, obtained in a trial of the OX40 agonist ivuxolimab. The chain links TRBV19 to TRBJ2-5, with 7 bases matching TRBD2. This receptor was identified in an adult with an advanced solid tumor such as melanoma, head and neck, liver or kidney cancer. The CDR3 sequence: CASSPGGQETQYF. As DNA, the CDR3 is TGTGCCAGTAGTCCGGGGGGTCAAGAGACCCAGTACTTC. Based on the CDR3 plus reference TRBV19 and TRBJ2-5, the full variable domain is DGGITQSPKYLFRKEGQNVTLSCEQNLNHDAMYWYRQDPGQGLRLIYYSQIVNDFQKGDIAEGYSVSREKKESFPLTVTSAQKNPTAFYLCASSPGGQETQYFGPGTRLLVL.